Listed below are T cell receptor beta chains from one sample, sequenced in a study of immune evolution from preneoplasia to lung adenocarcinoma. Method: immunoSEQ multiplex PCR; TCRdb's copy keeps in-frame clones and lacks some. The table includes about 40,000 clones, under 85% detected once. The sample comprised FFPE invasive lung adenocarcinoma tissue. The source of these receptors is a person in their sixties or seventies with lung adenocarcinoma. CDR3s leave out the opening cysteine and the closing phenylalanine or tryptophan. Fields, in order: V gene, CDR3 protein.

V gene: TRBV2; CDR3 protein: ASQRVAGSSYEQY
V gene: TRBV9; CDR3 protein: ASSVEGRGLTEAF
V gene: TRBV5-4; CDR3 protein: ASSLGYSYEQY
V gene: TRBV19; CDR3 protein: ASQNRDRIQETQY
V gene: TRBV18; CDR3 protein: ASSLAGGDTDTQY
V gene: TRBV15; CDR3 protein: ATSRESSPTGELF
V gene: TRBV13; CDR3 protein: ASSLGGPSSGNTIY
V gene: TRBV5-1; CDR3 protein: ASSLGPGDREQY
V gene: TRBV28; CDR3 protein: ASKGGSSYEQY
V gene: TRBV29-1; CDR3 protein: SGGSDRGTEAF
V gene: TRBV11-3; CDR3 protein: ASSLESRHPAF
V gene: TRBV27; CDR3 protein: ASSSGTGYEKLF
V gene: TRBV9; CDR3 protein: ASSVVDGNTGELF
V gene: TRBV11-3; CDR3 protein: ASSSYDQGVETQY
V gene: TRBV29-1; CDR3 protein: SVRTSGSYEQY
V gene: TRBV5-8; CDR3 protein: ASPTSGRFYEQY
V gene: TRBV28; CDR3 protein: ASSRPLAGLYNEQF
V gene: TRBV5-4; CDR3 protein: ASSVGGTGSMRY
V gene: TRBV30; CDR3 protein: TWSLPYTLNYGYT
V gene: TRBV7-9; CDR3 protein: ASRGKAGGSGELF
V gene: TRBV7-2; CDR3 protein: ASSSSSGAYEQY
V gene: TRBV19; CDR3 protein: ASSTGTSGSNEQF
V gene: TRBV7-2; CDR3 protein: ASSTGQVKGEKLF
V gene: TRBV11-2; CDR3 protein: ASSPRVAGYNEQF
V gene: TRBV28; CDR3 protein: ASSLAETSTDTQY
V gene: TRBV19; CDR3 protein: ASSRRGTGGRNEQY
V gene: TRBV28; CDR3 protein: ASSSAFGGYT
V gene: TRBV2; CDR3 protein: ASSAGLNPNTQY
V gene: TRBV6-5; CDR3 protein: ASSYRYYNEQF
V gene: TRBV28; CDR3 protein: ASSTQGRTDTQY
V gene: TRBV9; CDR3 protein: ASSVEGATGNSGYT
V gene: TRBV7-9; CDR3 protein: ASSSNQQREYSTDTQY
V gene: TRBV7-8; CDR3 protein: ASSPIAGTYNEQF
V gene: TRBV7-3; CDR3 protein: ASSLMPGLYEQY
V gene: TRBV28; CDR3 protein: ASRPGAYNEQF
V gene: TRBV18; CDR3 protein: ASSRDRANTGELF
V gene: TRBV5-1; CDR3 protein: ASSFYKSYEQY
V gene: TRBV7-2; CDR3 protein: ASSLWGLTDTQY
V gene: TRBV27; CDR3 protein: ASRPDVGGYT
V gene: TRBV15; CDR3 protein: ATSRTGVYGYT
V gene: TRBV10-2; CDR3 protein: ASSETRRNTGELF
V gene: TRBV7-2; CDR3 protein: ASRLSAHGSYEQY
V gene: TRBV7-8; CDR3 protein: ASSSVQGTEAF
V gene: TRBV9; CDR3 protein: ASSVGAATEAF
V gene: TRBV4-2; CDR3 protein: ASSHLGGTSNTEAF
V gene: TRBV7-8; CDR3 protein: ASSLIGGKYEQY
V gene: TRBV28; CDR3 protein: ASKSSGRALQETQY
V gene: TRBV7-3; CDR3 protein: ASSLTGNNEQF
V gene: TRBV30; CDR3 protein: AWTYADSYRPGNTIY
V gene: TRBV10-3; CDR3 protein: AIAFGASDYYEQY
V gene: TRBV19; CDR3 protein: ASSNWSKEQF
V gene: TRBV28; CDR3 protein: ASSLSGPSPDTQY
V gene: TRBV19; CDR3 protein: ASSIRGQDEQF
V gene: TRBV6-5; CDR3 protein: ASQPAPARHYGYT
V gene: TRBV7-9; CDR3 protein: ASSPRLQETQY
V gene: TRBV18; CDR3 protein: ASSPLRDGEAF
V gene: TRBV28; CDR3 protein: ASSLWSGLAGTSYNEQF
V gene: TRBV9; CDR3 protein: ASSPGQGVFTTGELF
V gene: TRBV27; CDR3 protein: ASSRFGTTAPGELF